The source of this T cell receptor (beta chain) is a study of response to subunit inactivated influenza vaccine. TCRdb re-derived calls from the RT-PCR reads in MiXCR, one entry per CDR3 protein. Of a few hundred thousand distinct CDR3 sequences listed, 13% to 15% are singletons. This clonotype was found a few times. The source material was PBMCs from blood, sampled approximately 12 days after vaccination. This clonotype was obtained from a man between 45 and 60 years old who received an inactivated influenza vaccine.

The CDR3 sequence is CASSRDLLGGDTQYF. The DNA for the CDR3 is TGTGCCAGCAGCCGCGACCTTCTAGGAGGAGATACGCAGTATTTT. This chain connects TRBV9 to TRBJ2-3; maybe TRBD2 (5 bases). The CDR3 is 15 residues long. The germline CDR1 and CDR2 sequences are SGDLS and YYNGEE. Trimming took off 4 bases at V and 5 bases at J, with 17 bases between the two ends.